The clone carrying this T cell receptor (beta chain) occurred a few times. The antigen is undetermined. This entry belongs to a study of response to subunit inactivated influenza vaccine. TCRdb analysed the RT-PCR reads with MiXCR anew, one entry per CDR3 protein. The table lists 590,000 or so distinct CDR3 sequences, 11% to 15% of them singletons. Findings and caveats of the study: Each seasonal flu vaccination may recruit only limited new T cells, authors suggested.

The specimen was PBMCs from blood, collected approximately 15 days before vaccination. This receptor was taken from a man between 50 and 59 years old who received an inactivated influenza vaccine.

The CDR3 DNA sequence: TGTGCCAGCAGTGAAGCTACTGGACGGGCTAATGAAAAACTGTTTTTT. It encodes CASSEATGRANEKLFF. V is TRBV2 and J is TRBJ1-4, with D hard to call. Germline values: CDR1 SNHLY, CDR2 FYNNEI. CDR3 length equals 16 residues. Trimming left V 0 bases short and J 3 bases short, with 11 bases between.